This paragraph reports one TCR beta chain. As processed by the authors: Amplification from reference gene primers served as the basis for estimated nucleated cell counts. Sequenced by immunoSEQ multiplex PCR; TCRdb stores in-frame clones only, minus some. V, J and clone size derive from that table, while D and trimming were established from the DNA sequence. The sample gives under 300,000 clones, around 90% of which show up once; under 2.5% is in the top ten. The CDR3 extends over 14 amino acids. V dropped 5 bases and J dropped 5 bases, with 15 bases sitting between them. The V gene's germline CDR1 is SEHNR and CDR2 FQNEAQ (reference sequence). The sample comes from a study of blood T cell repertoires in COVID-19. At the level of the study: Donors in the United States, Italy and Spain gave samples during acute or convalescent COVID-19.

The sequenced sample consisted of peripheral blood. The sequence derives from a man aged 45-60 years with acute or convalescent COVID-19. The rearrangement links TRBV7-9 to TRBJ1-1; D uncertain. CDR3 protein: CASSPQGSGTEAFF. The DNA for the CDR3 is TGTGCCAGCAGCCCCCAAGGGAGTGGAACTGAAGCTTTCTTT.